This entry is about one TCR beta chain. CD45RO-negative cells were positively selected for CCR7, leaving out terminally differentiated effector memory CD45RA+ cells. The germline gives CDR1 SGHRS, CDR2 YFSETQ. The CDR3 is made up of 14 amino acids. Trimming took 4 bases from V and 1 from J; bases not matched to a gene: 4. The record originates from a study of shared clonotypes between healthy human individuals. Repertoires were generated with immunoSEQ multiplex PCR, while TCRdb's copy carries only in-frame clones and drops some. In the table there are about 2.1 million clones, 85% to 95% of which are singletons.

This receptor was identified in a man between 18 and 35 years old in good health. Some clones in this sample may be carry-over from other donors' samples. This rearrangement joins TRBV5-1 to TRBJ2-7; 8 bases align to TRBD1. Sequencing used naive CD8+ T cells from PBMCs. In DNA, the CDR3 is TGCGCCAGCAGCGATAGGACAGGGTCCTACGAGCAGTACTTC. As protein: CASSDRTGSYEQYF.